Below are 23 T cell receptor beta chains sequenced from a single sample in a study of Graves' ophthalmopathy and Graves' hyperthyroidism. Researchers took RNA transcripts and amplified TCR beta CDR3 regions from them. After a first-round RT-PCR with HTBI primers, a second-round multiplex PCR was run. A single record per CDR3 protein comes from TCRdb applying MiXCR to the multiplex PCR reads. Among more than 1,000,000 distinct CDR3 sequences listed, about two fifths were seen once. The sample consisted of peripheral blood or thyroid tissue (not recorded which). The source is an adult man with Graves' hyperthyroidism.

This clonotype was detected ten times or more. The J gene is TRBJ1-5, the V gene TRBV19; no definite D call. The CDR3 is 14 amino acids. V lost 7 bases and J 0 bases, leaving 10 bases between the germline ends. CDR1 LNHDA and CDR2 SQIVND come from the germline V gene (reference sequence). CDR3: CASTGETSNQPQHF. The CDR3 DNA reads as TGTGCCAGTACCGGTGAAACTAGCAATCAGCCCCAGCATTTT. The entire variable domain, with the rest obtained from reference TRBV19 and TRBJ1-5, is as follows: DGGITQSPKYLFRKEGQNVTLSCEQNLNHDAMYWYRQDPGQGLRLIYYSQIVNDFQKGDIAEGYSVSREKKESFPLTVTSAQKNPTAFYLCASTGETSNQPQHFGDGTRLSIL.

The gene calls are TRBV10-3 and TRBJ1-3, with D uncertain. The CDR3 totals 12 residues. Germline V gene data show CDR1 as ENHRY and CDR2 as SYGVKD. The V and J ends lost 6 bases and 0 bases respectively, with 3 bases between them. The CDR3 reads CAISSSGNTIYF. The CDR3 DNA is TGTGCCATCAGCAGCTCTGGAAACACCATATATTTT.

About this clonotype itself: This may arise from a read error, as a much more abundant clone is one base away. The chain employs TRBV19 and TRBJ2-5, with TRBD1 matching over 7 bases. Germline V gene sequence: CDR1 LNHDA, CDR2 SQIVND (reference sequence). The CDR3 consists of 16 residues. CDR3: CASSIFGTVSQETQHF. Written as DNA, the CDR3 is TGTGCCAGTAGTATCTTCGGGACAGTAAGTCAAGAGACCCAGCACTTC. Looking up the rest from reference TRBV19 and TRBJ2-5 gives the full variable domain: DGGITQSPKYLFRKEGQNVTLSCEQNLNHDAMYWYRQDPGQGLRLIYYSQIVNDFQKGDIAEGYSVSREKKESFPLTVTSAQKNPTAFYLCASSIFGTVSQETQHFGPGTRLLVL.

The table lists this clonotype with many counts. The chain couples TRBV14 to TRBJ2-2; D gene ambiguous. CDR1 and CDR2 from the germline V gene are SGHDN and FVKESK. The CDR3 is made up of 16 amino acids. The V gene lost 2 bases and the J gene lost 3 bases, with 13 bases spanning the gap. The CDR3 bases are TGTGCCAGCAGCCAATTACAAAGTGGGGACACCGGGGAGCTGTTTTTT. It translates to CASSQLQSGDTGELFF.

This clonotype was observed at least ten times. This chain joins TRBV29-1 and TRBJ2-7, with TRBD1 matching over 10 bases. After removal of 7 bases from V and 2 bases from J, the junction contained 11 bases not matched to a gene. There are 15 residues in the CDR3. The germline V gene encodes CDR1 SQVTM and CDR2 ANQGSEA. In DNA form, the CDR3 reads TGCAGCGCCCGGACAGGGGGTCTTGGGGCCTACGAGCAGTACTTC. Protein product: CSARTGGLGAYEQYF.

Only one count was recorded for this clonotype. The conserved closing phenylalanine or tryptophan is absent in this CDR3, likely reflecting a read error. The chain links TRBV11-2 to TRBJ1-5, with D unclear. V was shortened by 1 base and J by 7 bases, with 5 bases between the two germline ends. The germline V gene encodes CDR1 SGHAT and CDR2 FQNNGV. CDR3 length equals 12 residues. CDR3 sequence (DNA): TGTGCCAGCAGCTTAGGCAGACAGCCCCAGCATCTT. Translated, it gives CASSLGRQPQHL.

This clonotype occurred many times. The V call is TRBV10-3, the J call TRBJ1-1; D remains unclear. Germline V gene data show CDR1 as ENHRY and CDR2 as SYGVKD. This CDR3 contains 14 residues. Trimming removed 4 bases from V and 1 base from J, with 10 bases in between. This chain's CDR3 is CAISADGWNTEAFF. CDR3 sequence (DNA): TGTGCCATCAGTGCGGACGGATGGAACACTGAAGCTTTCTTT.

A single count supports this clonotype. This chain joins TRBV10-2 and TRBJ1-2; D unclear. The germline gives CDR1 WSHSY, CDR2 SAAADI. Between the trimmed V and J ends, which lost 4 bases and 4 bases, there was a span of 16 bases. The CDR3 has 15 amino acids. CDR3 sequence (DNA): TGCGCCAGCAGTGCTAGGACTGGGGATCTCTATGGCTACACCTTC. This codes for CASSARTGDLYGYTF.

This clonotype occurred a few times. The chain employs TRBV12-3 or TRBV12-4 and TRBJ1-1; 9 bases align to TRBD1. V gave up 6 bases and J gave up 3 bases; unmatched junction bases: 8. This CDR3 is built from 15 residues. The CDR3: CASSRTGARYTEAFF. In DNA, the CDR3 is TGTGCCAGCAGCCGGACAGGGGCAAGATACACTGAAGCTTTCTTT.

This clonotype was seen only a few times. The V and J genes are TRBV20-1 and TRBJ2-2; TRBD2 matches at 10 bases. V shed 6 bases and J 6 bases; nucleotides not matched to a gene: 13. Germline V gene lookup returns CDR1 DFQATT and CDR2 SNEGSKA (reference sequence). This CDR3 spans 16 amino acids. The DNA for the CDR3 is TGCAGTGCGGGAGGGTTCCTAGCGGGAGTTGCCGGGGAGCTGTTTTTT. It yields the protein CSAGGFLAGVAGELFF.

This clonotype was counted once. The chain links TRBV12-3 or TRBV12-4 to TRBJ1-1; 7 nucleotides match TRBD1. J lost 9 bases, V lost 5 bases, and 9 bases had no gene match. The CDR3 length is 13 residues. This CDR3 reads CASSGQGGRKAFF. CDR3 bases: TGTGCCAGCAGTGGGCAGGGGGGAAGGAAAGCTTTCTTT.

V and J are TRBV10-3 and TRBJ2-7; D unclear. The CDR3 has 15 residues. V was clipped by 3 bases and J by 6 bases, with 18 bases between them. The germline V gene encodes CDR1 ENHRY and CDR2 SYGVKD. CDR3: CAISDEDPHSVEQYF. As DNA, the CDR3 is TGTGCCATCAGTGATGAAGACCCCCACAGTGTCGAGCAGTACTTC.

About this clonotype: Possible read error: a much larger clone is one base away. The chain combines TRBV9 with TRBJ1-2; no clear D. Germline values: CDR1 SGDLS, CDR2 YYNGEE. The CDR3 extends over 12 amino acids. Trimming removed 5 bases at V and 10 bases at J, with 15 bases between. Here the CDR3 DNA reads TGTGCCAGCAGTTTAGACCGGCGGTCCTACACCTTC. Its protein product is CASSLDRRSYTF.

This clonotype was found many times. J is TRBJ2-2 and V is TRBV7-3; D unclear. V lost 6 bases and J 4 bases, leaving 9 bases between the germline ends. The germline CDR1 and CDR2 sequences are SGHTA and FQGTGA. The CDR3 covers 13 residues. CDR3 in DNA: TGTGCCAGCAGTCCTGGACGCACCGGGGAGCTGTTTTTT. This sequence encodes CASSPGRTGELFF.

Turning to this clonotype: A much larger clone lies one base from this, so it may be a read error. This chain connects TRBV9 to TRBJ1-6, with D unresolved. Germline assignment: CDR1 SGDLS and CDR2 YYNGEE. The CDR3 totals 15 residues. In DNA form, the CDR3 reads TGTGCCAGCAGCCCCCGGGAGCAATATAATTCACCCTTCCACTTT. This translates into CASSPREQYNSPFHF.

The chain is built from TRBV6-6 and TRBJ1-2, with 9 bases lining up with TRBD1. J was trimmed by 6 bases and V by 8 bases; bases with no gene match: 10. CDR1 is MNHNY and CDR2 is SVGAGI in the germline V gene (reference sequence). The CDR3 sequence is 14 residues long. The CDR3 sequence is CASRGTGPSDGYTF. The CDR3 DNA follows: TGTGCCAGCCGGGGGACAGGGCCTTCGGATGGCTACACCTTC.

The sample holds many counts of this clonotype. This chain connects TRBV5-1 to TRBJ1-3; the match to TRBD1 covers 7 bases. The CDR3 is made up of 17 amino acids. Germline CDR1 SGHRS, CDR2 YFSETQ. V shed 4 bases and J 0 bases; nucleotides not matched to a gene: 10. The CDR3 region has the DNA TGCGCCAGCAGCCATAGCGGAACAGGGGCCTCTGGAAACACCATATATTTT. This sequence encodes CASSHSGTGASGNTIYF.

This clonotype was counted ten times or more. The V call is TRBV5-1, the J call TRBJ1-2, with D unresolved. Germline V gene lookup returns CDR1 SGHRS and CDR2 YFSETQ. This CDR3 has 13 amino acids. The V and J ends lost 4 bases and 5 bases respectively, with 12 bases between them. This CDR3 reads CASSPGGEYGYTF. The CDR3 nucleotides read TGCGCCAGCAGCCCAGGTGGGGAATATGGCTACACCTTC.

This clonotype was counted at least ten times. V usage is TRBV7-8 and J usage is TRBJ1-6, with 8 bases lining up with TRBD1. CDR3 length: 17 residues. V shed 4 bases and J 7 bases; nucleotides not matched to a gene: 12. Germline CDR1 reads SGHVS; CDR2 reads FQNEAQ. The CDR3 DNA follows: TGTGCCAGCAGCTCCCCGACAGGGGCACGGGGGAATTCACCCCTCCACTTT. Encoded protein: CASSSPTGARGNSPLHF.

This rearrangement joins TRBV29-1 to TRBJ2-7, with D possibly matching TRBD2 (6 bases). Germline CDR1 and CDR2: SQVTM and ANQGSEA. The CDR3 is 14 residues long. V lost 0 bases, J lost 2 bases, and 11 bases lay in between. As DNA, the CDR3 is TGCAGCGTTGAAGATCCCGGGACTCCCTACGAGCAGTACTTC. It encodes CSVEDPGTPYEQYF.

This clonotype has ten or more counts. The CDR3 spells CASSVYSESNQPQHF. CDR3 bases: TGTGCCAGCAGCGTATACAGTGAAAGCAATCAGCCCCAGCATTTT. The chain links TRBV7-9 to TRBJ1-5, with D hard to call. Trimming removed 5 bases at V and 1 base at J, with 12 bases between. The germline gives CDR1 SEHNR, CDR2 FQNEAQ (reference sequence). This CDR3 is 15 amino acids long.

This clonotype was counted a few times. The CDR3 reads CSLGGGGGEQYF. CDR3 in DNA: TGCAGCTTAGGAGGTGGCGGGGGCGAGCAGTACTTC. V and J are TRBV29-1 and TRBJ2-7, with TRBD2 identical over 7 bases. CDR1 SQVTM and CDR2 ANQGSEA come from the germline V gene. The V segment lost 8 bases and the J segment 6 bases; nucleotides outside the gene matches: 10. This CDR3 contains 12 residues.

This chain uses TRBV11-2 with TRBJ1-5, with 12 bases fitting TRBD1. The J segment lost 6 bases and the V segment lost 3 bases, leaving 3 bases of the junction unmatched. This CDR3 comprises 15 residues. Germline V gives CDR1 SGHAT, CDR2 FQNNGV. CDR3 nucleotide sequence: TGTGCCAGCAGCTTTGGGACAGGGGGCACTCAGCCCCAGCATTTT. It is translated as CASSFGTGGTQPQHF.